Following are 23 T cell receptor beta chains from one sample sequenced in a study of shared clonotypes between healthy human individuals. The protocol was immunoSEQ multiplex PCR, while the TCRdb copy is restricted to in-frame clones and leaves out a portion. The profile covers some 530,000 clones, with around 73% appearing a single time and around 11% taken by the ten largest. Sequences were obtained from PBMCs. These receptor sequences come from a woman in her thirties or forties in good health. Some clones in this sample may be carry-over from other donors' samples.

The chain has TRBV28 and TRBJ1-2; weak D call: TRBD1 (6 bases). Per germline, CDR1 MDHEN and CDR2 SYDVKM. The V end was cut by 4 bases, the J end by 0 bases, with 9 bases between. The CDR3 spans 14 residues. The CDR3 spells CASSSGTPNYGYTF. CDR3 bases: TGTGCCAGCAGTTCCGGGACACCTAACTATGGCTACACCTTC.

The table lists this clone with a count of one. The V call is TRBV7-9, the J call TRBJ2-1, with a possible D match to TRBD1 (6 bases). The germline V and J ends were trimmed by 5 bases and 6 bases, with 26 bases remaining between them. The CDR3 length is 18 residues. Germline CDR1 and CDR2: SEHNR and FQNEAQ (reference sequence). CDR3 sequence reads: CASSPARSGTGFGNEQFF. The CDR3 nucleotides read TGTGCCAGCAGCCCCGCAAGAAGCGGAACAGGGTTCGGCAATGAGCAGTTCTTC.

This chain uses TRBV5-1 with TRBJ2-2; TRBD2 matches at 9 bases. V dropped 3 bases and J dropped 8; count of bases not matched to a gene: 11. The CDR3 covers 16 residues. The V gene's germline CDR1 is SGHRS and CDR2 YFSETQ. CDR3 DNA sequence: TGCGCCAGCAGCTCCCTAGCGGGAAAATTCGCTGGGGAGCTGTTTTTT. Its protein product is CASSSLAGKFAGELFF.

In this sample, this clone turned up a few times. V gene TRBV28 combines with J gene TRBJ1-1; 7 bases are shared with TRBD1. Germline loops: CDR1 MDHEN, CDR2 SYDVKM. After removal of 7 bases from V and 5 bases from J, the junction contained 10 bases not matched to a gene. This CDR3 region has 14 residues. DNA for the CDR3: TGTGCCAGCACCTTGATCACAGGGGTTACTGAAGCTTTCTTT. As protein: CASTLITGVTEAFF.

This chain connects TRBV27 to TRBJ2-5; no reliable D call. V lost 5 bases, J lost 1 base, and 8 bases lay in between. The CDR3 sequence is 13 residues long. From germline, CDR1 is MNHEY and CDR2 SMNVEV (reference sequence). The CDR3 loop is CASSPPLQETQYF. CDR3 in DNA: TGTGCCAGCAGTCCCCCCCTCCAAGAGACCCAGTACTTC.

The rearrangement joins TRBV7-9 to TRBJ2-1; 8 positions agree with TRBD2. The CDR3 is 17 amino acids. Unmatched junction bases numbered 16, after V lost 5 bases and J lost 7 bases. The germline CDR1 and CDR2 sequences are SEHNR and FQNEAQ (reference sequence). Here the CDR3 DNA reads TGTGCCAGCAGCCGACCCTGGCGAGCGGGAGTTGGGAATGAGCAGTTCTTC. This encodes CASSRPWRAGVGNEQFF.

In this sample, this clone turned up a few times. The chain has TRBV7-9 and TRBJ1-1; D is perhaps TRBD1 (6 bases). Germline V gene sequence: CDR1 SEHNR, CDR2 FQNEAQ (reference sequence). This CDR3 is built from 13 residues. Trimming stripped 6 bases from V and 4 bases from J, with 12 bases between. The CDR3 loop is CASSKTGSTEAFF. As DNA, the CDR3 is TGTGCCAGCAGTAAAACAGGGAGCACTGAAGCTTTCTTT.

The V and J genes are TRBV10-3 and TRBJ1-3; D might be TRBD1 (6 bases). In germline, CDR1 is ENHRY, CDR2 SYGVKD. V was pared by 11 bases and J by 0 bases, with 14 bases between. The CDR3 runs 14 residues. CDR3 nucleotides: TGTGCCGTACAGGGCCTAAGCTCTGGAAACACCATATATTTT. Its translation: CAVQGLSSGNTIYF.

This clone showed up many times. This chain joins TRBV28 and TRBJ1-2, with D tentatively TRBD1 (5 bases). The CDR3 length is 13 residues. The germline gives CDR1 MDHEN, CDR2 SYDVKM. V lost 10 bases and J lost 4, with 16 bases in between. The DNA of the CDR3 is TGTGCCACCAGCATCCGACAGCTCTATGGCTACACCTTC. Its translation is CATSIRQLYGYTF.

The rearrangement uses TRBV19 and TRBJ2-7; D may correspond to TRBD1 or TRBD2 (5 bases each). The CDR3 length is 14 residues. The germline CDR1 and CDR2 sequences are LNHDA and SQIVND (reference sequence). Trimming took off 10 bases at V and 2 bases at J, with 18 bases between the two ends. CDR3 loop: CATDRGQGPYEQYF. The CDR3 DNA reads TGTGCCACCGACCGAGGGCAGGGCCCCTACGAGCAGTACTTC.

This chain uses TRBV6-4 with TRBJ2-3; D not resolved. CDR1 and CDR2 from the germline V gene are MRHNA and SNTAGT. The germline V and J ends were trimmed by 2 bases and 2 bases, with 5 bases remaining between them. The CDR3 is 13 residues long. The CDR3 bases are TGTGCCAGCAGTGACGAAGACACAGATACGCAGTATTTT. This codes for CASSDEDTDTQYF.

V gene TRBV19 combines with J gene TRBJ2-5, with 11 bases lining up with TRBD2. The V gene's germline CDR1 is LNHDA and CDR2 SQIVND (reference sequence). There are 16 residues in the CDR3. V lost 4 bases to trimming and J lost 3 bases; unmatched junction nucleotides: 7. In DNA, the CDR3 is TGTGCCAGTAGTAACCGACTAGCGGGAATTGAAGAGACCCAGTACTTC. Translation: CASSNRLAGIEETQYF.

The V and J genes are TRBV11-3 and TRBJ2-1; 11 bases match TRBD2. There are 15 residues in the CDR3. The V segment lost 3 bases and the J segment 9 bases; nucleotides outside the gene matches: 7. Germline loops: CDR1 SGHNT, CDR2 YENEEA. CDR3 sequence reads: CASSFRLAGSAEQFF. CDR3 nucleotides: TGTGCCAGCAGCTTTCGACTAGCGGGATCAGCTGAGCAGTTCTTC.

V is TRBV18 and J is TRBJ2-5; D may be TRBD1 (5 bases). Trimming took 2 bases from V and 0 from J, leaving 10 bases between them. The CDR3 runs to 15 residues. Germline V lookup: CDR1 KGHSH, CDR2 LQKENI. DNA of the CDR3: TGTGCCAGCTCACCAGAACAGGCGCACCAAGAGACCCAGTACTTC. Translating gives CASSPEQAHQETQYF.

Written as DNA, the CDR3 is TGTGCCACCAGCAGAGGCCGCGGGGACTATGGCTACACCTTC. It encodes CATSRGRGDYGYTF. The chain employs TRBV15 and TRBJ1-2; D is unresolved. CDR3 size: 14 residues. Germline CDR1 and CDR2: LNHNV and YYDKDF (reference sequence). The V gene lost 1 base and the J gene lost 3 bases, with 9 bases spanning the gap. The complete variable domain, with remaining parts taken from reference TRBV15 and TRBJ1-2, reads DAMVIQNPRYQVTQFGKPVTLSCSQTLNHNVMYWYQQKSSQAPKLLFHYYDKDFNNEADTPDNFQSRRPNTSFCFLDIRSPGLGDTAMYLCATSRGRGDYGYTFGSGTRLTVV.

The chain employs TRBV5-1 and TRBJ2-7; D unclear. Germline CDR1 reads SGHRS; CDR2 reads YFSETQ. With 4 bases removed from V and 2 bases from J, the gap between germline ends came to 7 bases. The CDR3 is 12 residues long. The CDR3: CASSITAYEQYF. The CDR3 DNA follows: TGCGCCAGCAGCATAACTGCCTACGAGCAGTACTTC.

The sample holds one count of this clone. J is TRBJ1-4 and V is TRBV28; 11 bases map to TRBD1. This CDR3 spans 17 amino acids. CDR1 is MDHEN and CDR2 is SYDVKM in the germline V gene. The trim removed 11 bases at V and 2 bases at J, leaving 13 bases unmatched. Written as DNA, the CDR3 is TGTGCCCGCCGCCGATGGACAGGGGGCGAGACTAATGAAAAACTGTTTTTT. Its translation: CARRRWTGGETNEKLFF.

The chain recombines TRBV4-1 with TRBJ2-5, with a tentative D call TRBD1 (5 bases). There are 14 residues in the CDR3. V was clipped by 2 bases and J by 5 bases, with 12 bases between them. Germline V gene data show CDR1 as MGHRA and CDR2 as YSYEKL. In DNA form, the CDR3 reads TGCGCCAGCAGCCAACCTCTCAGGGATGAGACCCAGTACTTC. As protein: CASSQPLRDETQYF.

J is TRBJ2-7 and V is TRBV7-3; D might be TRBD1 or TRBD2, each matching 5 bases. CDR1 is SGHTA, CDR2 FQGTGA, per germline. Deletions cut 5 bases from V and 1 base from J, with 12 bases between. The CDR3 spans 14 residues. CDR3 protein: CASSPSGTSYEQYF. Here the CDR3 DNA reads TGTGCCAGCAGCCCATCGGGGACGTCCTACGAGCAGTACTTC.

This clone was seen a handful of times. V usage is TRBV6-6 and J usage is TRBJ1-2; D possibly corresponds to TRBD1 (5 bases). The V end lost 2 bases, the J end lost 2 bases, and 12 bases lay between the germline ends. The CDR3 spans 15 residues. Germline CDR1 MNHNY, CDR2 SVGAGI (reference sequence). This CDR3 is CASSYPRGANYGYTF. CDR3 nucleotides: TGTGCCAGCAGTTACCCCAGAGGGGCCAACTATGGCTACACCTTC.

The rearrangement joins TRBV5-1 to TRBJ1-1, with D maybe TRBD1 (5 bases). Germline V lookup: CDR1 SGHRS, CDR2 YFSETQ. Trimming left V 4 bases short and J 1 base short, with 17 bases between. The CDR3 is 16 amino acids. The CDR3 protein is CASSPLQGGGNTEAFF. CDR3 bases: TGCGCCAGCAGCCCCCTCCAGGGAGGCGGGAACACTGAAGCTTTCTTT.

This clone was observed once. J is TRBJ2-2 and V is TRBV18; unclear D gene. The ends were cut back, 4 bases at V and 1 base at J, with 10 bases in the middle. Germline V gene sequence: CDR1 KGHSH, CDR2 LQKENI. The CDR3 loop spans 15 amino acids. DNA of the CDR3: TGTGCCAGCTCACGGCAGATACTGAACACCGGGGAGCTGTTTTTT. Amino acids: CASSRQILNTGELFF.

The CDR3 loop is CASSLGTSGSWVDNEQFF. The CDR3, as DNA: TGTGCCAGCAGCTTAGGGACTAGCGGGTCTTGGGTGGACAATGAGCAGTTCTTC. The chain carries TRBV7-3 and TRBJ2-1, with 12 bases that match TRBD2. The germline gives CDR1 SGHTA, CDR2 FQGTGA. Trimming at V came to 2 bases and at J to 5 bases, leaving 10 bases not matched to a gene. This CDR3 is 18 amino acids long.